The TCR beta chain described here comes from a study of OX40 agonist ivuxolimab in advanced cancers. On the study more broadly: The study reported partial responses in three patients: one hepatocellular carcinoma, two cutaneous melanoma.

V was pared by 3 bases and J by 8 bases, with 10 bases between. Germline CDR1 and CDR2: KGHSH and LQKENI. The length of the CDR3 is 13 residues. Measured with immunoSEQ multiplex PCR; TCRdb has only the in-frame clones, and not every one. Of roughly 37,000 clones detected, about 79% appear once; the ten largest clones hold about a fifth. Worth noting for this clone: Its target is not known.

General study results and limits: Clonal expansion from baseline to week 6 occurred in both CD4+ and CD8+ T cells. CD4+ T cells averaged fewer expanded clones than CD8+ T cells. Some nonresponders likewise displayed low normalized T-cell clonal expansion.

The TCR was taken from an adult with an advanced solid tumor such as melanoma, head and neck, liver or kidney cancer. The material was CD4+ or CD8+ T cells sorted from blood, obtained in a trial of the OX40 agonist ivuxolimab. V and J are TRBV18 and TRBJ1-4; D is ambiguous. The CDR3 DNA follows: TGTGCCAGCTCACCCGTAGTCCGAGAAAAACTGTTTTTT. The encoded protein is CASSPVVREKLFF.